This T cell receptor beta chain derives from a study of identical twins. TCRdb passed the 5' RACE reads through MiXCR, listing each CDR3 protein once. Seen here are hundreds of thousands of distinct CDR3 sequences, around 7.6% observed once, and the top ten hold roughly 5%. There are 14 residues in the CDR3. Trimming left V 7 bases short and J 2 bases short, with 17 bases between. The germline CDR1 and CDR2 sequences are SQVTM and ANQGSEA. This clonotype was counted many times. These data also featured in a second study, about yellow fever vaccine responses in identical twins. In that study: Twins' vaccine T cell responses were reported to seem partly convergent and partly personalized.

Sequencing input: CD8+ T cells sorted from blood. The sequence came from a woman under 30 in good health. The V and J genes are TRBV29-1 and TRBJ1-1; D is possibly TRBD1 (6 bases). CDR3 nucleotides: TGCAGCGCCGGGGACAACGAAAGAAACACTGAAGCTTTCTTT. It is translated as CSAGDNERNTEAFF.